Each of the 32 T cell receptor beta chains below was sequenced from the same sample in a study of T cells in Graves' hyperthyroidism and ophthalmopathy. RNA transcripts served as the template for amplifying TCR beta CDR3 regions. A first-round RT-PCR of the TCR CDR3 used the HTBI primer set. TCRdb re-called the multiplex PCR reads through MiXCR, storing one row per CDR3 protein. The sample shows under 300,000 distinct CDR3 sequences, roughly an eighth of them seen only once. Sequencing used blood. The receptors here all came from a middle-aged woman with Graves' hyperthyroidism.

This clonotype turned up a few times. The CDR3 sequence is CSVDLSSGRALYNEQFF. CDR3 DNA sequence: TGCAGCGTTGATCTTTCTAGCGGGAGGGCCCTCTACAATGAGCAGTTCTTC. This chain links TRBV29-1 with TRBJ2-1; 12 nucleotides agree with TRBD2. The CDR3 is 17 amino acids. V was clipped by 3 bases and J by 3 bases; unmatched bases: 9. The germline gives CDR1 SQVTM, CDR2 ANQGSEA.

The table lists this clonotype with many counts. The chain is built from TRBV18 and TRBJ2-7; 7 bases are shared with TRBD1. This CDR3 spans 14 amino acids. Looked up from germline, CDR1 is KGHSH and CDR2 is LQKENI. V trimming: 6 bases; J trimming: 0 bases; junction bases outside the gene matches: 5. The CDR3 region is CASSPDRDSYEQYF. CDR3 in DNA: TGTGCCAGCTCCCCAGACAGGGACTCCTACGAGCAGTACTTC.

In its sample, this clonotype was seen many times. The chain joins TRBV10-3 to TRBJ1-1; TRBD1 matches at 10 bases. This CDR3 comprises 17 residues. From germline, CDR1 is ENHRY and CDR2 SYGVKD. The V gene end was trimmed by 7 bases and the J gene end by 0 bases; junction bases not matched to a gene: 11. Written as DNA, the CDR3 is TGTGCCATCACACCTGGGACAGGGGTGGCAATGAACACTGAAGCTTTCTTT. Its protein product is CAITPGTGVAMNTEAFF.

This clonotype was detected a few times. V is TRBV5-1 and J is TRBJ2-5; D is ambiguous. The V end lost 5 bases, the J end lost 5 bases, and 16 bases lay between the germline ends. The CDR3 extends over 14 amino acids. Germline V CDR1 and CDR2: SGHRS, YFSETQ. The CDR3 reads CASSTDGGEETQYF. The CDR3 region has the DNA TGCGCCAGCAGTACCGACGGCGGAGAGGAGACCCAGTACTTC.

This clonotype was recorded a few times. The chain couples TRBV6-9 to TRBJ2-7; TRBD2 might be the D (5 bases). Trimming removed 2 bases at V and 2 bases at J, with 13 bases between. This CDR3 is built from 15 residues. Germline-derived CDR1 and CDR2 are MNHGY and SVAAGI. In nucleotides, the CDR3 is TGTGCCAGCAGTTATAGCGGCCAGAAGACCTACGAGCAGTACTTC. Translating gives CASSYSGQKTYEQYF.

This clonotype was found many times. The rearrangement uses TRBV14 and TRBJ2-1; 8 bases line up with TRBD2. Germline lookup yields CDR1 SGHDN and CDR2 FVKESK. Unmatched junction bases numbered 2, after V lost 0 bases and J lost 1 base. There are 16 residues in the CDR3. The CDR3 sequence: CASSQDAGGSYNEQFF. The CDR3 DNA reads as TGTGCCAGCAGCCAAGATGCGGGAGGTTCCTACAATGAGCAGTTCTTC.

The CDR3 sequence: CASSPPGTRDTEAFF. Here the CDR3 DNA reads TGTGCCAGCTCACCACCAGGGACGAGGGACACTGAAGCTTTCTTT. The V and J genes are TRBV18 and TRBJ1-1; TRBD1 is a possible D gene (5 bases). This CDR3 is built from 15 residues. Trimming cost V 0 bases and J 3 bases, with 11 bases left between them. Germline V gives CDR1 KGHSH, CDR2 LQKENI.

This clonotype showed up many times. The chain has TRBV15 and TRBJ1-2; D is unclear. Germline V lookup: CDR1 LNHNV, CDR2 YYDKDF (reference sequence). The CDR3 totals 15 residues. V was trimmed by 0 bases and J by 5 bases, leaving 13 bases between them. As DNA, the CDR3 is TGTGCCACCAGCAGAGAAAAGGGCTCAGCTTATGGCTACACCTTC. This sequence encodes CATSREKGSAYGYTF. Drawing the rest from reference TRBV15 and TRBJ1-2, the complete variable domain is DAMVIQNPRYQVTQFGKPVTLSCSQTLNHNVMYWYQQKSSQAPKLLFHYYDKDFNNEADTPDNFQSRRPNTSFCFLDIRSPGLGDTAMYLCATSREKGSAYGYTFGSGTRLTVV.

This clonotype has more than one count but fewer than ten. This chain links TRBV19 with TRBJ2-1; TRBD2 matches at 7 bases. The junction had 9 bases not matched to a gene; V was cut back by 3 bases and J by 10 bases. The CDR3 extends over 14 amino acids. Germline V CDR1 and CDR2: LNHDA, SQIVND (reference sequence). The CDR3 nucleotides are TGTGCCAGTAGTATGGTCGGGAGGAGGTACGAGCAGTTCTTC. Translated: CASSMVGRRYEQFF.

The chain is built from TRBV2 and TRBJ1-5, with TRBD1 matching over 7 bases. The CDR3 is 13 residues long. From germline, CDR1 is SNHLY and CDR2 FYNNEI. V shed 4 bases and J 5 bases; nucleotides not matched to a gene: 2. CDR3: CASSGDSYQPQHF. The CDR3 DNA is TGTGCCAGCAGTGGGGACAGTTATCAGCCCCAGCATTTT.

The chain recombines TRBV6-1 with TRBJ2-2; 8 nucleotides match TRBD1. The V gene end was trimmed by 6 bases and the J gene end by 5 bases; junction bases not matched to a gene: 11. Germline assignment: CDR1 MNHNS and CDR2 SASEGT. The CDR3 length is 16 residues. The CDR3 nucleotides read TGTGCCAGCAGACTTCCAGGGGGCGCCGAGACCGGGGAGCTGTTTTTT. Protein product: CASRLPGGAETGELFF.

About this clonotype: A much larger clone differs by one base, so this may be a read error. The V call is TRBV2, the J call TRBJ2-5, with D hard to call. This CDR3 is 11 amino acids long. Looked up from germline, CDR1 is SNHLY and CDR2 is FYNNEI. The chain's CDR3 is CACSATETQYF. The CDR3 DNA reads TGTGCCTGCAGTGCGACGGAGACCCAGTACTTC.

This clonotype was detected only a few times. The chain couples TRBV19 to TRBJ2-5, with D tentatively TRBD2 (5 bases). Trimming stripped 1 base from V and 3 bases from J, with 12 bases between. The CDR3 length is 15 residues. Germline V gene lookup returns CDR1 LNHDA and CDR2 SQIVND (reference sequence). The CDR3 DNA sequence: TGTGCCAGTAGTATAGCGCAAGCGGTAGAAGAGACCCAGTACTTC. Protein product: CASSIAQAVEETQYF.

The rearrangement uses TRBV27 and TRBJ2-7; 7 bases match TRBD1. Per the germline V gene, CDR1 is MNHEY and CDR2 is SMNVEV (reference sequence). J gave up 7 bases and V 5 bases, and 17 bases lay outside the gene matches. The CDR3 runs 16 residues. In DNA, the CDR3 is TGTGCCAGCAGTATGATCCCGACAGGGAACCTAGGTGAGCAGTACTTC. Protein: CASSMIPTGNLGEQYF.

In this sample, this clonotype turned up a few times. The chain is built from TRBV6-1 and TRBJ2-2; D perhaps matches TRBD2 (5 bases). Germline V gene sequence: CDR1 MNHNS, CDR2 SASEGT. The V end lost 2 bases, the J end lost 5 bases, and 15 bases lay between the germline ends. The CDR3 is 16 residues long. The CDR3 loop is CASSEIRLPRTGELFF. The CDR3 region has the DNA TGTGCCAGCAGTGAAATTCGACTACCCAGAACCGGGGAGCTGTTTTTT.

As regards this clonotype: This could be a read error, since a much larger clone is one nucleotide away. V gene TRBV29-1 combines with J gene TRBJ2-5; 7 positions match TRBD1. The CDR3 is made up of 11 amino acids. With 7 bases clipped from V and 12 bases from J, the junction kept 11 bases outside the gene matches. Germline CDR1 SQVTM, CDR2 ANQGSEA. The CDR3 DNA sequence: TGCAGCGGGGACAGTTATGGGGCCAAGTACTTC. It is translated as CSGDSYGAKYF.

This clonotype occurred many times. This rearrangement joins TRBV12-3 or TRBV12-4 to TRBJ2-7; D tentatively fits TRBD1 or TRBD2 (5 bases each). V was clipped by 2 bases and J by 5 bases, with 10 bases between them. This CDR3 is 13 amino acids long. CDR3 in amino acids: CASSLLGTDEQYF. The CDR3 DNA reads TGTGCCAGCAGTTTATTGGGGACGGACGAGCAGTACTTC.

This clonotype has ten or more counts. V and J are TRBV4-2 and TRBJ1-5, with 10 nucleotides matching TRBD1. The CDR3 is 18 residues long. Trimming cost V 2 bases and J 2 bases; bases outside gene matches: 9. Germline-derived CDR1 and CDR2 are LGHNA and YNFKEQ. The CDR3 is CASSQTPGQGSGNQPQHF. The CDR3 DNA is TGTGCCAGCAGCCAAACCCCGGGACAGGGGTCGGGCAATCAGCCCCAGCATTTT.

This clonotype was counted between two and nine times. V is TRBV7-2 and J is TRBJ1-4, with D tentatively TRBD1 (6 bases). The germline V gene has CDR1 SGHTA and CDR2 FQGNSA. The length of the CDR3 is 14 residues. Trimming pared 2 bases from V and 8 bases from J, leaving 12 bases between. CDR3 sequence reads: CASSLRGMGEKLFF. The CDR3 DNA is TGTGCCAGCAGCTTAAGGGGGATGGGGGAAAAACTGTTTTTT.

This clonotype was seen only a few times. The V gene is TRBV7-9, the J gene TRBJ2-1; no reliable D call. This CDR3 comprises 15 residues. V was cut by 3 bases and J by 0 bases, with 9 bases left in between. CDR1 is SEHNR, CDR2 FQNEAQ, per germline (reference sequence). Here the CDR3 reads CASSFPESSYNEQFF. The DNA for the CDR3 is TGTGCCAGCAGCTTCCCAGAGAGCTCCTACAATGAGCAGTTCTTC.

This clonotype has ten or more counts. The chain employs TRBV28 and TRBJ2-7; TRBD2 matches 8 bases. Germline CDR1 and CDR2: MDHEN and SYDVKM. The V and J ends lost 6 bases and 2 bases, in that order; junction bases with no gene match: 6. The CDR3 extends over 14 amino acids. CDR3 in amino acids: CASRNSGKTYEQYF. In DNA, the CDR3 is TGTGCCAGCAGAAATAGCGGGAAGACCTACGAGCAGTACTTC.

This clonotype was counted at least ten times. The chain couples TRBV7-6 to TRBJ2-1; D not certain. The V gene lost 3 bases and the J gene lost 6 bases, with 9 bases spanning the gap. Looked up from germline, CDR1 is SGHVS and CDR2 is FNYEAQ. The CDR3 has 13 residues. The CDR3 sequence: CASSFEPSNEQFF. DNA for the CDR3: TGTGCCAGCAGCTTTGAACCCAGCAATGAGCAGTTCTTC.

This chain connects TRBV6-1 to TRBJ2-3; 10 nucleotides line up with TRBD2. Germline values: CDR1 MNHNS, CDR2 SASEGT. The CDR3 has 15 residues. Trimming took 7 bases from V and 6 from J; bases not matched to a gene: 10. In DNA, the CDR3 is TGTGCCAGCACAGGGGCTAGCGGGAGCGGTGATACGCAGTATTTT. This encodes CASTGASGSGDTQYF.

This clonotype was detected ten times or more. The chain couples TRBV6-2 or TRBV6-3 to TRBJ2-5, with 10 bases that match TRBD2. CDR1 MNHEY and CDR2 SVGEGT come from the germline V gene. After removal of 6 bases from V and 0 bases from J, the junction contained 7 bases not matched to a gene. There are 16 residues in the CDR3. DNA of the CDR3: TGTGCCAGCAGATTCGGGACTAGCGAGTACCAAGAGACCCAGTACTTC. Translated: CASRFGTSEYQETQYF.

A few counts support this clonotype. The genes are TRBV2 and TRBJ1-2, with a weak D call TRBD1 (5 bases). Germline CDR1 and CDR2: SNHLY and FYNNEI. Trimming shortened V by 4 bases and J by 8 bases, and 11 bases separated the two germline ends. The CDR3 is made up of 12 amino acids. The CDR3 region has the DNA TGTGCCAGCAGTGCCAGGGAGGGGGGCTACACCTTC. Its translation: CASSAREGGYTF.

This clonotype was recorded many times. V and J are TRBV11-3 and TRBJ2-3; no definite D call. V was clipped by 6 bases and J by 0 bases, with 13 bases between them. The V gene's germline CDR1 is SGHNT and CDR2 YENEEA. CDR3 length: 15 amino acids. Here the CDR3 DNA reads TGTGCCAGCAGTTCCTATTGGGGTAGCACAGATACGCAGTATTTT. Residues: CASSSYWGSTDTQYF. Full variable domain (missing parts from reference TRBV11-3 and TRBJ2-3): EAGVVQSPRYKIIEKKQPVAFWCNPISGHNTLYWYLQNLGQGPELLIRYENEEAVDDSQLPKDRFSAERLKGVDSTLKIQPAELGDSAVYLCASSSYWGSTDTQYFGPGTRLTVL.

Worth noting for this clonotype: One junction end does not reproduce the germline sequence, and a read error may be involved. The rearrangement uses TRBV20-1 and TRBJ1-2; D is unclear. CDR1 and CDR2 (germline): DFQATT, SNEGSKA (reference sequence). The CDR3 length is 11 residues. The DNA for the CDR3 is TGCAGTGCTAGAGACCCCCCGGCTATGCCCTTC. Its protein is CSARDPPAMPF.

This clonotype was recorded many times. The V gene is TRBV6-9, the J gene TRBJ1-5; D call uncertain. Trimming took off 8 bases at V and 0 bases at J, with 8 bases between the two ends. The CDR3 is made up of 13 amino acids. Germline V lookup: CDR1 MNHGY, CDR2 SVAAGI. The CDR3: CASGFYSNQPQHF. For the CDR3, the DNA is TGTGCCAGCGGTTTTTATAGCAATCAGCCCCAGCATTTT.

This clonotype showed up many times. The rearrangement joins TRBV27 to TRBJ2-1; D not resolved. This CDR3 comprises 16 residues. CDR1 is MNHEY, CDR2 SMNVEV, per germline (reference sequence). V was pared by 6 bases and J by 0 bases, with 15 bases between. In nucleotides, the CDR3 is TGTGCCAGCAGCCTCCTCTCCCCTAGCTCCTACAATGAGCAGTTCTTC. Translating gives CASSLLSPSSYNEQFF.

The rearrangement uses TRBV18 and TRBJ2-7; the D gene is possibly TRBD2 (6 bases). The CDR3 has 14 residues. Germline V gives CDR1 KGHSH, CDR2 LQKENI. V was cut by 5 bases and J by 2 bases, with 13 bases left in between. The CDR3 loop reads CASSGGTFTYEQYF. In DNA, the CDR3 is TGTGCCAGCTCAGGGGGGACTTTTACCTACGAGCAGTACTTC.

This clonotype appeared many times. CDR3 region: CASSQDPGLASEQYF. The CDR3 region has the DNA TGTGCCAGCAGCCAAGACCCCGGGCTCGCGTCCGAGCAGTACTTC. The J gene is TRBJ2-7, the V gene TRBV4-2; D unresolved. This CDR3 region has 15 residues. Germline V gene sequence: CDR1 LGHNA, CDR2 YNFKEQ. V was shortened by 0 bases and J by 6 bases, with 15 bases between the two germline ends.

This clonotype was seen at least ten times. This sequence joins TRBV7-8 and TRBJ1-1; D might be TRBD1 (5 bases). This CDR3 comprises 15 residues. CDR1 and CDR2 (germline): SGHVS, FQNEAQ. Trimming pared 1 base from V and 1 base from J, leaving 10 bases between. The CDR3 coding sequence is TGTGCCAGCAGCTTAGACAGGAGGGGGAACACTGAAGCTTTCTTT. Encoded protein: CASSLDRRGNTEAFF.